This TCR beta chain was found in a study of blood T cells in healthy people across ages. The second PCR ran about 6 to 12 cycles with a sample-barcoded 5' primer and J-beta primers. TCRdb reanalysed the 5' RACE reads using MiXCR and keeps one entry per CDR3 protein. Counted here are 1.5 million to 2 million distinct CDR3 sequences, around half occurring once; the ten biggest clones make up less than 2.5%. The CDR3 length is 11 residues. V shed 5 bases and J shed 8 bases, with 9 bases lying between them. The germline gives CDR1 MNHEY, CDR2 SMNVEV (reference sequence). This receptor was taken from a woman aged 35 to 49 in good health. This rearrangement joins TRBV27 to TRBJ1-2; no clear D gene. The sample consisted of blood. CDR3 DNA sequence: TGTGCCAGCAGTGGATCGAGAGGCTACACCTTC. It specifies CASSGSRGYTF.